The 7 T cell receptor beta chains reported below all come from one sample, sequenced in a study of OX40 agonist ivuxolimab in advanced cancers. The repertoire was sequenced with immunoSEQ multiplex PCR; TCRdb's copy has only in-frame clones and lacks some. The table includes around 57,000 clones, approximately 86% detected once. The starting material was CD4+ or CD8+ T cells sorted from blood, obtained in a trial of the OX40 agonist ivuxolimab. The receptor source for this set is an adult with an advanced solid tumor such as melanoma, head and neck, liver or kidney cancer.

This sequence joins TRBV5-1 and TRBJ2-7; D uncertain. Trimming cost V 4 bases and J 2 bases, with 10 bases left between them. Per the germline V gene, CDR1 is SGHRS and CDR2 is YFSETQ. This CDR3 comprises 13 residues. CDR3 sequence (DNA): TGCGCCAGCAGCCTGGACGCTGCCTACGAGCAGTACTTC. This translates into CASSLDAAYEQYF.

This chain joins TRBV18 and TRBJ2-3; 7 bases align to TRBD2. CDR3 size: 15 residues. With 0 bases clipped from V and 0 bases from J, the junction kept 0 bases outside the gene matches. Germline V gene sequence: CDR1 KGHSH, CDR2 LQKENI. CDR3: CASSPPSGSTDTQYF. As DNA, the CDR3 is TGTGCCAGCTCACCACCTAGCGGGAGCACAGATACGCAGTATTTT.

This rearrangement joins TRBV29-1 to TRBJ1-4; the match to TRBD1 covers 9 bases. The CDR3 extends over 13 amino acids. Germline CDR1 is SQVTM and CDR2 is ANQGSEA. V shed 5 bases and J 11 bases; nucleotides not matched to a gene: 9. For the CDR3, the DNA is TGCAGCGTTTCACCGGACAGGGGAGGGAAACTGTTTTTT. Protein sequence: CSVSPDRGGKLFF.

The chain couples TRBV6-1 to TRBJ1-1; 7 bases are a match to TRBD1. In germline, CDR1 is MNHNS, CDR2 SASEGT. Trimming took 5 bases from V and 7 from J; bases not matched to a gene: 10. This CDR3 is built from 14 residues. The DNA of the CDR3 is TGTGCCAGCAGTACGCGACAGGGAAAAGGTGAAGCTTTCTTT. As protein: CASSTRQGKGEAFF.

The rearrangement links TRBV7-3 to TRBJ2-7; weak D call: TRBD1 (6 bases). The CDR3 spans 15 residues. Trimming shortened V by 4 bases and J by 3 bases, and 16 bases separated the two germline ends. CDR1 and CDR2 from the germline V gene are SGHTA and FQGTGA. CDR3 DNA sequence: TGTGCCAGCAGCTCCCCCGCGACAGGAATCTACGAGCAGTACTTC. It codes for CASSSPATGIYEQYF.

The chain joins TRBV7-2 to TRBJ2-1; D is ambiguous. V lost 0 bases, J lost 0 bases, and 6 bases lay in between. Germline V gene data show CDR1 as SGHTA and CDR2 as FQGNSA. This CDR3 contains 15 residues. The CDR3 nucleotides are TGTGCCAGCAGCTTAGCCCTCAGCTCCTACAATGAGCAGTTCTTC. Protein product: CASSLALSSYNEQFF. The variable domain in full, completed from reference TRBV7-2 and TRBJ2-1, reads GAGVSQSPSNKVTEKGKDVELRCDPISGHTALYWYRQSLGQGLEFLIYFQGNSAPDKSGLPSDRFSAERTGGSVSTLTIQRTQQEDSAVYLCASSLALSSYNEQFFGPGTRLTVL.

This clone came up a few times. V is TRBV5-1 and J is TRBJ2-1; no clear D gene. Germline V gene lookup returns CDR1 SGHRS and CDR2 YFSETQ. V was shortened by 4 bases and J by 3 bases, with 8 bases between the two germline ends. The CDR3 extends over 13 amino acids. Here the CDR3 DNA reads TGCGCCAGCAGCCAGGACGTCTACAATGAGCAGTTCTTC. It encodes CASSQDVYNEQFF.